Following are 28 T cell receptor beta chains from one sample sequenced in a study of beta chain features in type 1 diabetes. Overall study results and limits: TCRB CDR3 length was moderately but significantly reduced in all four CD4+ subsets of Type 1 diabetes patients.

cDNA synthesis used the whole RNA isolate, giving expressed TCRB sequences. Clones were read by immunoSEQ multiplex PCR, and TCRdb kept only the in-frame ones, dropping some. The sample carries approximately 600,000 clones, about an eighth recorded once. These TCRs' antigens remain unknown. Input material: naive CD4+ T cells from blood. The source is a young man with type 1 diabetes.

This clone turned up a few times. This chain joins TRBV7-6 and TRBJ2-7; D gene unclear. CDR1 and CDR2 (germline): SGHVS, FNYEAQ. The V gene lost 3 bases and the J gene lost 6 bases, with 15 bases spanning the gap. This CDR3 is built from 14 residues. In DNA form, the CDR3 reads TGTGCCAGCAGCTTGAAACGGGTTTCGGCCGAGCAGTACTTC. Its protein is CASSLKRVSAEQYF.

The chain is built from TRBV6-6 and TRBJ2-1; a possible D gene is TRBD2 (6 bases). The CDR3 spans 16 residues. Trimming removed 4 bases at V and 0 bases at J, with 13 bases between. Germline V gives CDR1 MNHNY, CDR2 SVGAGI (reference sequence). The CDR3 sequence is CASSSPGESSYNEQFF. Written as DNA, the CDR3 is TGTGCCAGCAGTTCCCCGGGGGAGAGCTCCTACAATGAGCAGTTCTTC.

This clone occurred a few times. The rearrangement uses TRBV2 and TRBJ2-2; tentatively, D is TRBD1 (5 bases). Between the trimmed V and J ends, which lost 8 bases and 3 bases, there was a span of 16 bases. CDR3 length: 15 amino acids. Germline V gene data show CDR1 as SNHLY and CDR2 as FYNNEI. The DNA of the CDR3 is TGTGCCAGCTTCGCCCCCAGGGTAGACACCGGGGAGCTGTTTTTT. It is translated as CASFAPRVDTGELFF.

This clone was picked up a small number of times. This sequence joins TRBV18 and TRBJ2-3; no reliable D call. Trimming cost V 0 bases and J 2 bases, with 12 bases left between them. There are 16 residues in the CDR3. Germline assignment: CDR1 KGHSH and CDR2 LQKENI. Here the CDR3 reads CASSPPSTFHTDTQYF. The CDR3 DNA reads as TGTGCCAGCTCACCACCGTCCACATTCCACACAGATACGCAGTATTTT.

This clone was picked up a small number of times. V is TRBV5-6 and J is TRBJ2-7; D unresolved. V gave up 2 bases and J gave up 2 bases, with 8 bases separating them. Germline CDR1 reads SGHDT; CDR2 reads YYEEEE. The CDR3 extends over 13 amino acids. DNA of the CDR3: TGTGCCAGCAGCTTAGTCTACACCTACGAGCAGTACTTC. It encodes CASSLVYTYEQYF.

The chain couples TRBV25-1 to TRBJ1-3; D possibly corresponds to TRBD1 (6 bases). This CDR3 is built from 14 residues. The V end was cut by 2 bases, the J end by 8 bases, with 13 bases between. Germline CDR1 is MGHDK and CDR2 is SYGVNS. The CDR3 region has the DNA TGTGCCAGCAGTGAAGCAGGGGCGGGATACACCATATATTTT. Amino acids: CASSEAGAGYTIYF. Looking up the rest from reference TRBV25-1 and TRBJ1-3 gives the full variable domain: EADIYQTPRYLVIGTGKKITLECSQTMGHDKMYWYQQDPGMELHLIHYSYGVNSTEKGDLSSESTVSRIRTEHFPLTLESARPSHTSQYLCASSEAGAGYTIYFGEGSWLTVV.

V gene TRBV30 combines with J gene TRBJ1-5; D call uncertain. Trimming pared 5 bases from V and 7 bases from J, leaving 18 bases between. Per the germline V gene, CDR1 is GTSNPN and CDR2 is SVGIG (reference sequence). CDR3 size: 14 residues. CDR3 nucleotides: TGTGCCTGGGCTTCGATCGATGGGGAGCAGCCCCAGCATTTT. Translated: CAWASIDGEQPQHF.

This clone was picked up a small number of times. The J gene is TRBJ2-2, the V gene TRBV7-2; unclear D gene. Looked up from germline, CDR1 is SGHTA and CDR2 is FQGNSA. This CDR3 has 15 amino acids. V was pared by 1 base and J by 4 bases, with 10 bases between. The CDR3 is CASSLVGLGTGELFF. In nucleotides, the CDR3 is TGTGCCAGCAGCTTAGTAGGGTTAGGCACCGGGGAGCTGTTTTTT.

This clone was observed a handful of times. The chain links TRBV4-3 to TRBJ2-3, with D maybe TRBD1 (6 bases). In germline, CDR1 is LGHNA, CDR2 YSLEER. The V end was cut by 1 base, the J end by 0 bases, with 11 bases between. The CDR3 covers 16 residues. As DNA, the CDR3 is TGCGCCAGCAGCCAAGTAGGCAGGGGAAGCACAGATACGCAGTATTTT. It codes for CASSQVGRGSTDTQYF.

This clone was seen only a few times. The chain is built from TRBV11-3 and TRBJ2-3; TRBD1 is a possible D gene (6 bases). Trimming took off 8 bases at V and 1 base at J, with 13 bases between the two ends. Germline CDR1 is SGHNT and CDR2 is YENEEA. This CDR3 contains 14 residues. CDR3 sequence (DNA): TGTGCCAGCTCCAGGGGTTCGGGCACAGATACGCAGTATTTT. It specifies CASSRGSGTDTQYF.

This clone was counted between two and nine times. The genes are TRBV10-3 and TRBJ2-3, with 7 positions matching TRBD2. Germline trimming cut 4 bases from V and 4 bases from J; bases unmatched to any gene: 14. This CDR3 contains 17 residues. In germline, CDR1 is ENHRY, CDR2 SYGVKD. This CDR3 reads CAISGARGSGEADTQYF. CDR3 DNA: TGTGCCATCAGTGGGGCCCGGGGAAGCGGGGAGGCAGATACGCAGTATTTT.

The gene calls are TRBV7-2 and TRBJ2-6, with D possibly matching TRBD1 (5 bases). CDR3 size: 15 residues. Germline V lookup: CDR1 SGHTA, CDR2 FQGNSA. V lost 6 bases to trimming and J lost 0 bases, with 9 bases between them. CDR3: CASRPQGSGANVLTF. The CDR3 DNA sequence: TGTGCCAGCAGACCTCAGGGCTCTGGGGCCAACGTCCTGACTTTC.

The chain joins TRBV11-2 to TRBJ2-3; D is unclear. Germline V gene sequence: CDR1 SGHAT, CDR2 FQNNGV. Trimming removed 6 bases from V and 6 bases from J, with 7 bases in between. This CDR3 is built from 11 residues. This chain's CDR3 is CASSFIDTQYF. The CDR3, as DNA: TGTGCCAGCAGTTTTATCGATACGCAGTATTTT.

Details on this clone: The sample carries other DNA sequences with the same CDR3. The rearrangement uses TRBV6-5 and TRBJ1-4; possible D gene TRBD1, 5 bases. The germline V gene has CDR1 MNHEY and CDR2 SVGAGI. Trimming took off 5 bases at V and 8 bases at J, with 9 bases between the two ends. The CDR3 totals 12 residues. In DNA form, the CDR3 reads TGTGCCAGCAGTCAGGGAGGCGAAAAACTGTTTTTT. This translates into CASSQGGEKLFF.

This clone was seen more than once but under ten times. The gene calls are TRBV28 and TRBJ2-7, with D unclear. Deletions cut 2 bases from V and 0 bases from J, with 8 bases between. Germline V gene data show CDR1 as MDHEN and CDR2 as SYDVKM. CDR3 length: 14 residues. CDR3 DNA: TGTGCCAGCAGTTTAACGGTGAGCTCCTACGAGCAGTACTTC. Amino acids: CASSLTVSSYEQYF.

The CDR3 DNA follows: TGTGCCAGCAGCTTAGGTAGCGGGGGAGAGACCCAGTACTTC. Its translation is CASSLGSGGETQYF. V is TRBV11-2 and J is TRBJ2-5; TRBD2 matches at 9 bases. J lost 4 bases, V lost 1 base, and 1 base had no gene match. Germline V gene lookup returns CDR1 SGHAT and CDR2 FQNNGV. The CDR3 extends over 14 amino acids. The entire variable domain, with the rest obtained from reference TRBV11-2 and TRBJ2-5, is as follows: EAGVAQSPRYKIIEKRQSVAFWCNPISGHATLYWYQQILGQGPKLLIQFQNNGVVDDSQLPKDRFSAERLKGVDSTLKIQPAKLEDSAVYLCASSLGSGGETQYFGPGTRLLVL.

The CDR3 region is CASFRDREYEQYF. The CDR3 DNA is TGTGCCAGCTTCCGGGACAGGGAATACGAGCAGTACTTC. This chain joins TRBV18 and TRBJ2-7, with TRBD1 matching over 9 bases. Germline V gene lookup returns CDR1 KGHSH and CDR2 LQKENI. V was pared by 7 bases and J by 4 bases, with 5 bases of the junction left unmatched. The CDR3 extends over 13 amino acids.

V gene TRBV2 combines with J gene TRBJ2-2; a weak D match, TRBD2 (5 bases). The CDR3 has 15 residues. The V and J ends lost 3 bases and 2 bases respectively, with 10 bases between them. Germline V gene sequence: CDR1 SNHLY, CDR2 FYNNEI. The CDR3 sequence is CASSERVLNTGELFF. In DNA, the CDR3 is TGTGCCAGCAGTGAGAGGGTACTAAACACCGGGGAGCTGTTTTTT.

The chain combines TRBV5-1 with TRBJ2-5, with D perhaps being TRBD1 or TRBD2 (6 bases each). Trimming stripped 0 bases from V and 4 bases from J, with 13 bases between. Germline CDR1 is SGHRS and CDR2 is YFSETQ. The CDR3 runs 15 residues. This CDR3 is CASSLAARGGETQYF. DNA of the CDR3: TGCGCCAGCAGCTTGGCCGCCAGGGGAGGAGAGACCCAGTACTTC.

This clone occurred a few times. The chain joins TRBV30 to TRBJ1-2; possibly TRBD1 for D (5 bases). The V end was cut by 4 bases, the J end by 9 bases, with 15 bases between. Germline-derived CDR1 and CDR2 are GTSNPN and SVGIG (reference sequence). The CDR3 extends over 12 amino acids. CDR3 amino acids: CAWIPQGYRYTF. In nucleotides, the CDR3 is TGTGCCTGGATACCGCAGGGTTATCGCTACACCTTC.

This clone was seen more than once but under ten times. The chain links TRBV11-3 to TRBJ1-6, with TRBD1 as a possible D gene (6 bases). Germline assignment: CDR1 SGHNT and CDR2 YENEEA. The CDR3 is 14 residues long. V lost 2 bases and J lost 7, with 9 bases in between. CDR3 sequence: CASSLRGSNSPLHF. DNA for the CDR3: TGTGCCAGCAGCTTAAGGGGGTCGAATTCACCCCTCCACTTT. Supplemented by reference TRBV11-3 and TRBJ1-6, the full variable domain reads EAGVVQSPRYKIIEKKQPVAFWCNPISGHNTLYWYLQNLGQGPELLIRYENEEAVDDSQLPKDRFSAERLKGVDSTLKIQPAELGDSAVYLCASSLRGSNSPLHFGNGTRLTVT.

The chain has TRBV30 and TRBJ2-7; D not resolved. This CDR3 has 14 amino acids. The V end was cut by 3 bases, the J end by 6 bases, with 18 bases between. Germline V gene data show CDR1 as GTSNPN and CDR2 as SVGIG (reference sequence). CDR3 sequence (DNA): TGTGCCTGGAGGGGATACCGGGCGACCGCCGAGCAGTACTTC. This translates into CAWRGYRATAEQYF.

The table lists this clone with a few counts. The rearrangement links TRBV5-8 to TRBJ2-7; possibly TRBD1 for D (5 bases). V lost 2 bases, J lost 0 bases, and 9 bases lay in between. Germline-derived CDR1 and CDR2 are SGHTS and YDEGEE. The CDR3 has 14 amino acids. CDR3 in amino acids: CASSLQASSYEQYF. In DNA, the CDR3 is TGTGCCAGCAGCTTACAGGCTAGCTCCTACGAGCAGTACTTC.

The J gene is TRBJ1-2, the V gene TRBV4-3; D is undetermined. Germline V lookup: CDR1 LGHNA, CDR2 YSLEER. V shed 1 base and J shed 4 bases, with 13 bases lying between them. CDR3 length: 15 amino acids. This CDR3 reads CASSQALGQLYGYTF. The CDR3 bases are TGCGCCAGCAGCCAAGCGTTGGGTCAGCTCTATGGCTACACCTTC.

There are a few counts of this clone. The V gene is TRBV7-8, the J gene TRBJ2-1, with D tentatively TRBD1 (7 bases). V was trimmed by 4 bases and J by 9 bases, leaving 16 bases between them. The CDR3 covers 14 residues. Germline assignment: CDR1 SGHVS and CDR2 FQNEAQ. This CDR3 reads CASSSGQEGFEQFF. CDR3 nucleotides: TGTGCCAGCAGCTCCGGACAGGAGGGGTTTGAGCAGTTCTTC.

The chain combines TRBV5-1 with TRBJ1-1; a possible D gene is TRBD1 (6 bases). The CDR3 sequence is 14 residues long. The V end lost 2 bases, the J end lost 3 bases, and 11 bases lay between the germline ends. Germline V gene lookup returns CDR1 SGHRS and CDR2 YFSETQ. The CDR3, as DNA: TGCGCCAGCAGCTTCGCGGGGGCTGACACTGAAGCTTTCTTT. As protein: CASSFAGADTEAFF.

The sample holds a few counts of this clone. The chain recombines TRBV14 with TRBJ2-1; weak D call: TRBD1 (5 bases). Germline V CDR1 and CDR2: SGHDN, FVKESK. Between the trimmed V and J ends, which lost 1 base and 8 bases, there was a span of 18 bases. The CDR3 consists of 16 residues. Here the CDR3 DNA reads TGTGCCAGCAGCCAAGGTTATGGCAGGGTTAGGGATGAGCAGTTCTTC. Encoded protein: CASSQGYGRVRDEQFF. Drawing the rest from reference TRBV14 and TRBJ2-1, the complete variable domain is EAGVTQFPSHSVIEKGQTVTLRCDPISGHDNLYWYRRVMGKEIKFLLHFVKESKQDESGMPNNRFLAERTGGTYSTLKVQPAELEDSGVYFCASSQGYGRVRDEQFFGPGTRLTVL.

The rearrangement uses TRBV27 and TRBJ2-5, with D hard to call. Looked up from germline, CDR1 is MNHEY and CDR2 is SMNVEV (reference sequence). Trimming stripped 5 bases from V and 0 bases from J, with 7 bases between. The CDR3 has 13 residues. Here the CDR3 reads CASSPGYQETQYF. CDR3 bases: TGTGCCAGCAGTCCTGGGTACCAAGAGACCCAGTACTTC.